This paragraph reports one TCR beta chain. This clonotype has a handful of counts. Which antigen it targets is not known. Base-call qualities are not available, and no considerably larger clone is one nucleotide away. In light of the paper, this sample's time point label describes: persistent/refractory GD, antithyroid drugs over 5 years with positive TRAb. For both TCR sequencing and RNA sequencing, RNA was extracted from PBMCs using TRIzol. Graves' disease was diagnosed according to American Thyroid Association guidelines. Patients for the study were recruited at an endocrinology department in Xi'an, China. From each patient, approximately 10 milliliters of peripheral blood was collected into an EDTA anticoagulant tube. Ficoll Paque Plus density gradient separation was used to isolate PBMCs, and no further T cell sorting was done. RNA quality was checked with an Agilent 2100 Bioanalyzer and agarose gel, and concentration with a NanoDrop 2000.

This specimen comes from a study of regulatory T cells in long-lasting Graves disease (dated by TCRdb to the early 2020s). At the level of the whole study: Persistent Graves' disease was defined as antithyroid drug treatment for over 5 years with persistently positive TSH receptor autoantibodies. Patients with persistent Graves' disease were compared with patients with newly diagnosed Graves' disease using TCR sequencing and RNA sequencing of peripheral blood. The study was registered as a clinical trial and conducted in China. A total of some 35 samples underwent TCR sequencing: approximately 13 from persistent and roughly 20 from newly diagnosed Graves' disease patients. On average, persistent Graves' disease patients in the clinical cohort had been on antithyroid drugs for approximately 10 years.

The library was produced with multiplex PCR. The reads were generated on an Illumina HiSeq 4000. To build TCR beta libraries, CDR3 regions were amplified by Arm-PCR using iRepertoire HTBI primers. Before sequencing, the PCR products went through gel purification. The paper's data handling went like this. A total of fewer than 80 TRBV and approximately 15 TRBJ segments were identified across samples and were used for gene usage analysis of CDR3 amino acid clonotypes. COPE and FqMerger were used to merge the filtered high-quality paired reads into contigs. BLAST was used to align contigs to IMGT TRBV, TRBD and TRBJ reference genes, with CDR3 defined following IMGT. Any clonotype with a frequency above 0.1% was classified as a highly expanded clone. Shannon entropy served as the measure of repertoire diversity, while the Gini coefficient captured V-J evenness. A clonotype found in more than one individual was treated as public. TCRdb itself trimmed the public reads at Q25 with fastp, ran MiXCR and retained productive beta chains. Entries are consolidated by CDR3 protein sequence, retaining the most common genes and DNA. The V and J calls and clone size come from TCRdb's table, not from the authors' own analysis. In this sample the table shows 420,000 or so distinct CDR3 sequences, about 25% of which occur a single time. The top ten clones comprise roughly a quarter of the sample.

Findings and caveats that apply to the study as a whole: Persistent disease showed preferential use of TRBV28, TRBJ1-2 and TRBJ2-5, whereas newly diagnosed disease favored TRBV20-1 and TRBJ2-1. Because the primary lesion, thyroid tissue, could not be accessed, the study looked at peripheral blood alone. As a limitation, the authors acknowledged that the small sample size may reduce accuracy. More public clonotypes were shared among persistent patients (under 3,000) than among newly diagnosed patients (roughly 960). Persistent Graves' disease patients showed lower TCR Shannon entropy and fewer highly expanded clones than newly diagnosed patients, suggesting clonal expansion. Sequencing and analysis were limited to the TCR beta chain.

The CDR3 runs 16 residues from the cysteine to the phenylalanine. The retained sequence is limited to the CDR3, 48 bases, with the frame set at the first base. V is shortened by 6 bases, J by 0 bases, and the region joining them spans 21 bases. CDR1 and CDR2 are drawn from the germline V gene (reference sequence): DFQATT, SNEGSKA. This receptor was obtained from a female donor with Graves disease. The sample here was peripheral blood mononuclear cells (PBMCs), taken when the disease was refractory, from a patient treated with antithyroid drugs. The V and J segments used are TRBV20-1 and TRBJ2-7; TRBD2 is perhaps the D gene, given 5 matching bases. The DNA sequence follows: TGCAGTGCACAACCTCTCGAGGGTAGGAGCTCCTACGAGCAGTACTTC. Translated, this gives CSAQPLEGRSSYEQYF.